This T cell receptor (beta chain) was observed in a study of quantifying T cell responses using KT2 cells. At the level of the study: RNA was reverse transcribed with TCR alpha and beta constant-region primers. Under optimum conditions, T4 ligation efficiency was estimated at more than 8%.

The length of the CDR3 is 14 residues. With 4 bases removed from V and 3 bases from J, the gap between germline ends came to 11 bases. Germline lookup yields CDR1 SNHLY and CDR2 FYNNEI. The cDNA 3' end received a ligated oligonucleotide with a UMI. An equimolar mix of RC1.1 and RC1.2 primed the beta chain across TRBC1 and TRBC2. TCRdb passed the UMI-ligation and nested PCR reads through MiXCR, listing each CDR3 protein once. The data show about 30,000 distinct CDR3 sequences, roughly 7.2% seen once. Many counts were recorded for this clonotype. Sequenced sample: PBMCs spiked with cells of the T cell clone KT2. The chain combines TRBV2 with TRBJ2-3, with D possibly being TRBD1 (5 bases). The TCR comes from a human donor. The CDR3 spells CASSVVRGTDTQYF. CDR3 nucleotide sequence: TGTGCCAGCAGTGTGGTAAGGGGAACAGATACGCAGTATTTT.